Below, 9 T cell receptor beta chains from the same sample are listed, as sequenced in a study of identical twins. TCRdb ran MiXCR on the 5' RACE reads and lists one entry per CDR3 protein. The table lists about 690,000 distinct CDR3 sequences, roughly 6% of them singletons. Material: naive T cells sorted from blood. Receptor source: a man in his late teens or twenties in good health.

This clonotype has more than one count but fewer than ten. Written as DNA, the CDR3 is TGTGCCAGCAGCCCCCAGGTCGCGATCACCGGGGAGCTGTTTTTT. Its protein product is CASSPQVAITGELFF. V usage is TRBV3-1 and J usage is TRBJ2-2; D ambiguous. Germline V lookup: CDR1 LGHDT, CDR2 YNNKEL (reference sequence). With 4 bases removed from V and 4 bases from J, the gap between germline ends came to 13 bases. CDR3 length equals 15 residues.

This clonotype was detected many times. The chain combines TRBV18 with TRBJ2-1; D could derive from TRBD1 or TRBD2 (6 bases each). Germline V gene sequence: CDR1 KGHSH, CDR2 LQKENI. The CDR3 spans 12 residues. Trimming took off 0 bases at V and 10 bases at J, with 7 bases between the two ends. Here the CDR3 DNA reads TGTGCCAGCTCACCACCGGGGGGCGAGCAGTTCTTC. Amino acid sequence: CASSPPGGEQFF.

This chain links TRBV10-3 with TRBJ2-2; D may be TRBD2 (5 bases). Germline V gives CDR1 ENHRY, CDR2 SYGVKD. The CDR3 is made up of 14 amino acids. V was clipped by 6 bases and J by 4 bases, with 12 bases between them. CDR3 loop: CAISGIISTGELFF. CDR3 coding DNA: TGTGCCATCAGCGGGATTATAAGCACCGGGGAGCTGTTTTTT.

There are a few counts of this clonotype. The J gene is TRBJ1-5, the V gene TRBV5-1, with D perhaps TRBD1 (5 bases). V was trimmed by 5 bases and J by 4 bases, leaving 16 bases between them. The length of the CDR3 is 15 residues. Germline V CDR1 and CDR2: SGHRS, YFSETQ. The CDR3 DNA reads TGCGCCAGCAGACCCACCGGGCAGGGTAATCAGCCCCAGCATTTT. Translation: CASRPTGQGNQPQHF. The whole variable domain, remainder taken from reference TRBV5-1 and TRBJ1-5, is KAGVTQTPRYLIKTRGQQVTLSCSPISGHRSVSWYQQTPGQGLQFLFEYFSETQRNKGNFPGRFSGRQFSNSRSEMNVSTLELGDSALYLCASRPTGQGNQPQHFGDGTRLSIL.

The CDR3 region has the DNA TGTGCCAGTAGCCCGGACACCGTTTCGGCTGGGGCCAACGTCCTGACTTTC. Amino acids: CASSPDTVSAGANVLTF. The J gene is TRBJ2-6, the V gene TRBV19; a weak D match, TRBD1 (5 bases). Germline CDR1 is LNHDA and CDR2 is SQIVND (reference sequence). The CDR3 contains 17 residues. V was pared by 6 bases and J by 2 bases, with 17 bases between. Full variable domain (remainder filled in from reference TRBV19 and TRBJ2-6): DGGITQSPKYLFRKEGQNVTLSCEQNLNHDAMYWYRQDPGQGLRLIYYSQIVNDFQKGDIAEGYSVSREKKESFPLTVTSAQKNPTAFYLCASSPDTVSAGANVLTFGAGSRLTVL.

The V call is TRBV20-1, the J call TRBJ2-1; D remains unclear. The V gene lost 3 bases and the J gene lost 0 bases, with 12 bases spanning the gap. The CDR3 length is 15 residues. Germline assignment: CDR1 DFQATT and CDR2 SNEGSKA (reference sequence). The CDR3, as DNA: TGCAGTGCTAGTAGTGTAGTGAACTCCTACAATGAGCAGTTCTTC. This translates into CSASSVVNSYNEQFF.

In DNA form, the CDR3 reads TGTGCCAGCAGCCAAGGAGGGACTCTATACAATGAGCAGTTCTTC. Its protein is CASSQGGTLYNEQFF. The J gene is TRBJ2-1, the V gene TRBV4-2; a possible D gene is TRBD2 (6 bases). Germline CDR1 LGHNA, CDR2 YNFKEQ. Deletions cut 1 base from V and 4 bases from J, with 11 bases between. CDR3 length equals 15 residues.

V usage is TRBV14 and J usage is TRBJ2-3; no clear D gene. Germline V CDR1 and CDR2: SGHDN, FVKESK. Deletions cut 4 bases from V and 5 bases from J, with 7 bases between. This CDR3 region has 12 residues. The DNA of the CDR3 is TGTGCCAGCAGCCCTTTTCGAGATACGCAGTATTTT. Protein sequence: CASSPFRDTQYF.

The chain has TRBV20-1 and TRBJ2-1, with 9 bases that match TRBD1. Germline CDR1 reads DFQATT; CDR2 reads SNEGSKA (reference sequence). Trimming cost V 4 bases and J 1 base; bases outside gene matches: 2. The CDR3 runs to 14 residues. The DNA for the CDR3 is TGCAGTGCTACAGACAGGGGGTCCTACAATGAGCAGTTCTTC. Translated: CSATDRGSYNEQFF.